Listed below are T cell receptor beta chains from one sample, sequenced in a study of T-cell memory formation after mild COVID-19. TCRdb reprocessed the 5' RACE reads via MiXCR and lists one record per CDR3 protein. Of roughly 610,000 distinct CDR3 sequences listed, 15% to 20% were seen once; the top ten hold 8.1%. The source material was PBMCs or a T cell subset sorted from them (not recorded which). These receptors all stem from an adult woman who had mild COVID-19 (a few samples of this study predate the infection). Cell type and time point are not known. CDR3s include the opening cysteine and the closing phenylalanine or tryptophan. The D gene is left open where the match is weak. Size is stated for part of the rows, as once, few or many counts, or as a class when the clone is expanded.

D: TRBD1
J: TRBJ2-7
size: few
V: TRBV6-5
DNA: TGTGCCAGCAGTTATGCGGACAGGGGCTACGAGCAGTACTTC
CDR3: CASSYADRGYEQYF

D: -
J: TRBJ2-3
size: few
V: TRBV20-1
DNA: TGCAGTGCTAGGGAACGGGGGCGCACAGATACGCAGTATTTT
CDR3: CSARERGRTDTQYF

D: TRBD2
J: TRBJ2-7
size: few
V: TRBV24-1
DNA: TGTGCCACCCAGCCCGGACTAGCGGGAGTAGGCGAGCAGTACTTC
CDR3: CATQPGLAGVGEQYF

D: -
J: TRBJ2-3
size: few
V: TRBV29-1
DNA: TGCAGCGTTTTAGGGGGGGAGAGGGGCACAGATACGCAGTATTTT
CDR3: CSVLGGERGTDTQYF

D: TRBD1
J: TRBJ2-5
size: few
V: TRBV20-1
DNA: TGCAGTGCTGGGGACAGGGGGAGGGAAGAGACCCAGTACTTC
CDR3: CSAGDRGREETQYF

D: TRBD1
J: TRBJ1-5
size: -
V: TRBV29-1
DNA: TGCAGCGTCGCCAGACAGGGCGAGGGACAGCCCCAGCATTTT
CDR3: CSVARQGEGQPQHF

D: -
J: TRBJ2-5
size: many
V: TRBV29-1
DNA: TGCAGCGTTGCACGGAACCGGGCGACGGGTGAGACCCAGTACTTC
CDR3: CSVARNRATGETQYF

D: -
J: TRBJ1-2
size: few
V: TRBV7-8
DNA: TGTGCCAGCAGCTTAGCGGCCCAGGGATATGGCTACACCTTC
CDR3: CASSLAAQGYGYTF

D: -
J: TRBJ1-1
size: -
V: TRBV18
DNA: TGTGCCAGCTCACTGTCAGCAGGGAACTTCGCTGAAGCTTTCTTT
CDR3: CASSLSAGNFAEAFF

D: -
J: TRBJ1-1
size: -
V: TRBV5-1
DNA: TGCGCCAGCAGCGACGACATGAACACTGAAGCTTTCTTT
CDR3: CASSDDMNTEAFF

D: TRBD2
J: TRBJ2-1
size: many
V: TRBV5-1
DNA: TGCGCCAGCAGCTTGTTGCGGGAGGGCCCCTATGAGCAGTTCTTC
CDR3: CASSLLREGPYEQFF

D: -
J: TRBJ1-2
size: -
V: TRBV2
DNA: TGTGCCAGCAGTGAAAGGGCAGGGGACTATGGCTACACCTTC
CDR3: CASSERAGDYGYTF

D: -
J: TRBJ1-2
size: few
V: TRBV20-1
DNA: TGCAGTGCTAGAGACCGATTACTGGTTAACTATGGCTACACCTTC
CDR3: CSARDRLLVNYGYTF

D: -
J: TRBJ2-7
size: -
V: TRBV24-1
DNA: TGTGCCACCAGTGCCCCGGAGGCAGTGGGATCGGACGAGCAGTACTTC
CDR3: CATSAPEAVGSDEQYF

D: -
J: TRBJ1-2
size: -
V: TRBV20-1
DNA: TGCAGTGCCCCCGAGCCAAACTATGGCTACACCTTC
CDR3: CSAPEPNYGYTF

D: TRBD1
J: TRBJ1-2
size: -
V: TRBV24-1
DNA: TGTGCCACCAGTGGCGCCGGGACAGCCTATGGCTACACCTTC
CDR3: CATSGAGTAYGYTF

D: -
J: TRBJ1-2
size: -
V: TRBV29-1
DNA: TGCAGCGTTGAACGCCACTCCTATGGCTACACCTTC
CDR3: CSVERHSYGYTF

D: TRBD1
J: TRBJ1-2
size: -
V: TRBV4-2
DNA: TGTGCCAGCAGCCAAGATGGGGACAGGCTTAACTATGGCTACACCTTC
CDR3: CASSQDGDRLNYGYTF

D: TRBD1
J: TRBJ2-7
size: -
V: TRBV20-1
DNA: TGCAGTGCTAGAGATCTCGGGACAGGGGTCGGCGAGCAGTACTTC
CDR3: CSARDLGTGVGEQYF

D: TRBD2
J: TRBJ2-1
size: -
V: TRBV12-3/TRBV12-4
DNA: TGTGCCAGCAGTTCGTTAGCGGGAGGGCCGAGGAATGAGCAGTTCTTC
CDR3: CASSSLAGGPRNEQFF

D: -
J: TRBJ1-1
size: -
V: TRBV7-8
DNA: TGTGCCAGCAGCTCCACCCTGGGGAACACTGAAGCTTTCTTT
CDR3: CASSSTLGNTEAFF

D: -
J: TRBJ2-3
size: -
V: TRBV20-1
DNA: TGCAGTGCTAGAGCTTTTCAAGGGTGGTTGAGCACAGATACGCAGTATTTT
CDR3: CSARAFQGWLSTDTQYF

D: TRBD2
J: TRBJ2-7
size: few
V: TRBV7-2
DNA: TGTGCCAGCAGCTTAGTATCGCTGCTAGCGGGAGGAGCTGTGCACGAGCAGTACTTC
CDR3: CASSLVSLLAGGAVHEQYF

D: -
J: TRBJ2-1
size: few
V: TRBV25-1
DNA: TGTGCCAGCAGTCATGACAGGCCCCCGAATGAGCAGTTCTTC
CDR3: CASSHDRPPNEQFF

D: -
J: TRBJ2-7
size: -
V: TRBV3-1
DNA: TGTGCCAGCAGCCAAGTGGCAGGGCTCGAGCAGTACTTC
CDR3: CASSQVAGLEQYF

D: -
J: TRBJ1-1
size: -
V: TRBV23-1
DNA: TGCGCCAGCAGTCAATCACCCCGCGGGAGGAGAGGGACTGAAGCTTTCTTT
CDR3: CASSQSPRGRRGTEAFF

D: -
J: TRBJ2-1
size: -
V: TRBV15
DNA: TGTGCCACCAGCAGAGATCGTACCACCTCTGTGAACAATGAGCAGTTCTTC
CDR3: CATSRDRTTSVNNEQFF

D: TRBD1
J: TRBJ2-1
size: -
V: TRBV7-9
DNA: TGTGCCAGCAGCTTAGGGACAGGGGGTAGCGATGAGCAGTTCTTC
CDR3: CASSLGTGGSDEQFF

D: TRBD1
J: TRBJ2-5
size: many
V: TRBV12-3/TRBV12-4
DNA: TGTGCCAGCAGTGCGACAGGGGGGGAGACCCAGTACTTC
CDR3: CASSATGGETQYF

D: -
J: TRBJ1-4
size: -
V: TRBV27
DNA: TGTGCCAGCAGTTTTACGGGGGCTGGGGAAAAACTGTTTTTT
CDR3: CASSFTGAGEKLFF

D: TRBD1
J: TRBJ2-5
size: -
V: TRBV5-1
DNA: TGCGCCAGCAGCTCGGGACAGGGGTCCAGGGCCCAGTACTTC
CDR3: CASSSGQGSRAQYF

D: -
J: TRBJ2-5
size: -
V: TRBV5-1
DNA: TGCGCCAGCAGCACCCACTATACCGTACCTGAAGAGACCCAGTACTTC
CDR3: CASSTHYTVPEETQYF

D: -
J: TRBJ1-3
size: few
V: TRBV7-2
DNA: TGTGCCAGCAGCCCCCGGGTGGGTGGAAACACCATATATTTT
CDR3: CASSPRVGGNTIYF

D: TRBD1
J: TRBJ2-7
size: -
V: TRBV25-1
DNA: TGTGCCAGCAGTAAATGGACAGGGCAAAACTACGAGCAGTACTTC
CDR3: CASSKWTGQNYEQYF

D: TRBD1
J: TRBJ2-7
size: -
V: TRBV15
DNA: TGTGCCACCAGCGAGAGGAGACAGGGTTTCCCCGAGCAGTACTTC
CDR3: CATSERRQGFPEQYF

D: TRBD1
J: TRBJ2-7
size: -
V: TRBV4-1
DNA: TGCGCCAGCAGCTCCCGGACAGGTCCGTACGAGCAGTACTTC
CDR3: CASSSRTGPYEQYF

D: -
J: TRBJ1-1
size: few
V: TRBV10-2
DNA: TGCGCCAGCAGTGAGCCACTAAGGGGTCACACTGAAGCTTTCTTT
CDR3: CASSEPLRGHTEAFF

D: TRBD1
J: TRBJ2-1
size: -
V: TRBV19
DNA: TGTGCCAGTAGTATTCCGGGACAGGGTGGGAATGAGCAGTTCTTC
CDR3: CASSIPGQGGNEQFF

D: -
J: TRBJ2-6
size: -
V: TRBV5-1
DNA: TGCGCCAGCAGCTTGGGAGGGAATGAGGCCAACGTCCTGACTTTC
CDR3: CASSLGGNEANVLTF

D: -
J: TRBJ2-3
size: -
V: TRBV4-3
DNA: TGCGCCAGCAGCCAAGTAATCTCAGATACGCAGTATTTT
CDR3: CASSQVISDTQYF

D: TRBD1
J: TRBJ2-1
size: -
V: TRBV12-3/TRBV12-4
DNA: TGTGCCAGCAGTGGACCGGGACAGGGGTGGAATGAGCAGTTCTTC
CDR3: CASSGPGQGWNEQFF

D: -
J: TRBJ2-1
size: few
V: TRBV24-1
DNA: TGTGCCACCAGTGGTCCTAGGGGGTCCTCCTACAATGAGCAGTTCTTC
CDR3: CATSGPRGSSYNEQFF